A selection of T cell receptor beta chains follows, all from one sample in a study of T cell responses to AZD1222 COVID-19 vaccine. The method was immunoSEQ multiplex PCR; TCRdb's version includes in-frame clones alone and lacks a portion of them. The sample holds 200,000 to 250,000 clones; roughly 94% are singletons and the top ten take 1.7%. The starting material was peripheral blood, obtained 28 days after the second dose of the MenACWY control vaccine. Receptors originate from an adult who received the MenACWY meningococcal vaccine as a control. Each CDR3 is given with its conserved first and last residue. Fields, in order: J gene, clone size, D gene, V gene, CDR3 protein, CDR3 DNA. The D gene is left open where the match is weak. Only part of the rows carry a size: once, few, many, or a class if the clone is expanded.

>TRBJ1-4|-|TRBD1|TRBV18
CASSPKQGVDEKLFF
TGTGCCAGCTCACCTAAACAGGGGGTTGATGAAAAACTGTTTTTT
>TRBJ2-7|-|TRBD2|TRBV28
CASSRPPDGGIHEQYF
TGTGCCAGCAGCCGTCCCCCGGACGGGGGGATCCACGAGCAGTACTTC
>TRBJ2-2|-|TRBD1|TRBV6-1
CASSEATGGPGELFF
TGTGCCAGCAGTGAAGCGACAGGGGGCCCCGGGGAGCTGTTTTTT
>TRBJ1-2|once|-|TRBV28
CASSFQSEVGYTF
TGTGCCAGCAGTTTCCAATCGGAAGTCGGCTACACCTTC
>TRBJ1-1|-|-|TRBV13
CASSLGAGTFSEAFF
TGTGCCAGCAGCTTAGGAGCCGGGACTTTCAGTGAAGCTTTCTTT
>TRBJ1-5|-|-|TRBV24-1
CATSDPKVNQPQHF
TGTGCCACCAGTGATCCTAAAGTAAATCAGCCCCAGCATTTT
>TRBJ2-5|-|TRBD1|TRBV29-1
CSVIGTTGGQETQYF
TGCAGCGTCATCGGAACCACAGGGGGACAAGAGACCCAGTACTTC
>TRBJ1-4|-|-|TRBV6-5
CASSSQEKLFF
TGTGCCAGCAGCTCCCAGGAAAAACTGTTTTTT
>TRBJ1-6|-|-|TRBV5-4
CASSTTASPLHF
TGTGCCAGCAGTACGACAGCCTCACCCCTCCACTTT
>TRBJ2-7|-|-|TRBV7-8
CASSRTDQYEQYF
TGTGCCAGCAGCCGGACGGACCAATACGAGCAGTACTTC
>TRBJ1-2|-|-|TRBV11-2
CASSFSTGNGYTF
TGTGCCAGCAGCTTCTCAACAGGGAATGGCTACACCTTC
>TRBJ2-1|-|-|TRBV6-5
CASSYAPQGNEQFF
TGTGCCAGCAGTTACGCCCCACAGGGCAATGAGCAGTTCTTC
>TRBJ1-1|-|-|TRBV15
CATSRDLGPNEAFF
TGTGCCACCAGCAGAGATCTAGGACCCAATGAAGCTTTCTTT
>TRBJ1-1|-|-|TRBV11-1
CASSYRTQNTEAFF
TGTGCCAGCAGCTACCGGACACAGAACACTGAAGCTTTCTTT
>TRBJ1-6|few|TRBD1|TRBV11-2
CASSVNRGYSLHF
TGTGCCAGCAGCGTAAACAGGGGTTATTCCCTCCACTTT
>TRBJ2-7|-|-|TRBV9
CASSGGGNSYEQYF
TGTGCCAGCAGCGGTGGGGGGAATTCCTACGAGCAGTACTTC
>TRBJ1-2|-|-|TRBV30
CAWSWVTGTSGYTF
TGTGCCTGGAGCTGGGTGACAGGTACATCGGGCTACACCTTC
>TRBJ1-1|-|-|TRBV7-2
CATTGTEAFF
TGTGCCACCACGGGGACTGAAGCTTTCTTT
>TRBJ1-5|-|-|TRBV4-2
CASSQGNQPQHF
TGTGCCAGCAGCCAAGGAAATCAGCCCCAGCATTTT
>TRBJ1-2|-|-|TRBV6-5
CASSYGGINYGYTF
TGTGCCAGCAGTTACGGGGGAATTAACTATGGCTACACCTTC
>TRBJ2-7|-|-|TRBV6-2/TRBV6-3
CASSYVPGTYEQYF
TGTGCCAGCAGTTACGTGCCAGGGACCTACGAGCAGTACTTC
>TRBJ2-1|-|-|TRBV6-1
CASSGGSSGRLNEQFF
TGTGCCAGCAGTGGGGGATCAAGTGGGAGGCTAAATGAGCAGTTCTTC
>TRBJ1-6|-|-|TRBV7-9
CASSLWGTDGSPLHF
TGTGCCAGCAGCTTATGGGGGACTGACGGTTCACCCCTCCACTTT
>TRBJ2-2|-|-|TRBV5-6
CASSYLRGFDTGELFF
TGTGCCAGCAGCTATCTCCGGGGGTTCGACACCGGGGAGCTGTTTTTT
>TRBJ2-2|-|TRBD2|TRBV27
CASGLLAGVYGELFF
TGTGCCAGCGGATTACTAGCGGGAGTTTACGGGGAGCTGTTTTTT
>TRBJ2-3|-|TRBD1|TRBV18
CASSHLTGSDTDTQYF
TGTGCCAGCTCACACCTGACAGGGTCGGACACAGATACGCAGTATTTT
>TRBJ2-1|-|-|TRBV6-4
CASTPTYPGSSEQFF
TGTGCCAGCACCCCGACCTACCCTGGGAGCTCTGAGCAGTTCTTC
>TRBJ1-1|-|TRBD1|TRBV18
CASSPTTGGEAFF
TGTGCCAGCTCACCAACTACAGGGGGTGAAGCTTTCTTT
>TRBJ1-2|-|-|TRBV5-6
CASSPTDSLLFYF
TGTGCCAGCAGCCCGACCGACTCCCTCTTGTTTTATTTC
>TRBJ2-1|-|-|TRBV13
CASSPAQGLYNEQFF
TGTGCCAGCAGCCCGGCGCAGGGGCTCTACAATGAGCAGTTCTTC
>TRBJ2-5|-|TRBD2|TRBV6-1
CASSEAVGEGETQYF
TGTGCCAGCAGTGAAGCAGTAGGGGAGGGCGAGACCCAGTACTTC
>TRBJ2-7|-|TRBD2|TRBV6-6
CASSPAPGTSGRYEQYF
TGTGCCAGCAGTCCGGCCCCCGGGACTAGCGGGAGGTACGAGCAGTACTTC
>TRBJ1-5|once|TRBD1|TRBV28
CASSSFVQGGTNQPQHF
TGTGCCAGCAGTTCGTTCGTCCAGGGGGGGACCAATCAGCCCCAGCATTTT
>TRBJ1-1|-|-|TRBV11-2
CASSPAGTEAFF
TGTGCCAGCAGCCCCGCGGGCACTGAAGCTTTCTTT
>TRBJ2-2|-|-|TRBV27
CASSLTGNTGELFF
TGTGCCAGCAGCTTGACAGGGAACACCGGGGAGCTGTTTTTT
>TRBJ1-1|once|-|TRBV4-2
CASSQDLDFRLNTEAFF
TGTGCCAGCAGCCAAGATCTTGATTTCAGGTTGAACACTGAAGCTTTCTTT